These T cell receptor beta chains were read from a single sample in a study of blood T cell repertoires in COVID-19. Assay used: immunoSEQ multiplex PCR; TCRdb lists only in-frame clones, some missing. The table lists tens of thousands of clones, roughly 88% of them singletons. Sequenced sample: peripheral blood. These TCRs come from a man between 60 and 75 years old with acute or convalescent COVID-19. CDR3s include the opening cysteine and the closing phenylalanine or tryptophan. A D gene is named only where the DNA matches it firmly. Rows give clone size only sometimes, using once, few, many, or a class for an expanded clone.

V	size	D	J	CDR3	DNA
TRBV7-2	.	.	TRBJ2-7	CASSLVPEQQYF	TGTGCCAGCAGCTTAGTGCCCGAGCAGCAGTACTTC
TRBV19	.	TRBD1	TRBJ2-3	CASSMARAGTGGNTQYF	TGTGCCAGTAGTATGGCGCGAGCCGGGACAGGGGGAAATACGCAGTATTTT
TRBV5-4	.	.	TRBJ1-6	CASSFGGSYNSPLHF	TGTGCCAGCAGCTTCGGGGGCTCCTATAATTCACCCCTCCACTTT
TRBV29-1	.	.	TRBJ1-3	CSVEGTREPFGNTIYF	TGCAGCGTTGAAGGGACAAGGGAACCATTCGGAAACACCATATATTTT
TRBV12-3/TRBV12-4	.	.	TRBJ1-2	CASGRAGGYTF	TGTGCCAGCGGGAGGGCAGGTGGCTACACCTTC
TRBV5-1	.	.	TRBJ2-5	CASSYASSKETQYF	TGCGCCAGCAGCTATGCAAGTAGTAAAGAGACCCAGTACTTC
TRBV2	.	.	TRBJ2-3	CASSETGADTQYF	TGTGCCAGCAGTGAGACTGGCGCAGATACGCAGTATTTT
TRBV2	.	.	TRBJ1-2	CASSEVHSYGYTF	TGTGCCAGCAGTGAGGTTCATAGCTATGGCTACACCTTC
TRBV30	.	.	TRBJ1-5	CAWSVGGEQPQHF	TGTGCCTGGAGTGTAGGGGGGGAACAGCCCCAGCATTTT
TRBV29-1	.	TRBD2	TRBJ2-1	CSVLRGGPYNEQFF	TGCAGCGTACTCCGGGGGGGTCCCTACAATGAGCAGTTCTTC
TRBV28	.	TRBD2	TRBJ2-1	CASRSTSGEVIEQFF	TGTGCCAGCAGGTCGACTAGCGGGGAAGTCATTGAGCAGTTCTTC
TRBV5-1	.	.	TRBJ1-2	CASSPQGSNYGYTF	TGCGCCAGCAGCCCCCAGGGGTCTAACTATGGCTACACCTTC
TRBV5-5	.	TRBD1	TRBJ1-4	CASSLTGGNEKLFF	TGTGCCAGCAGCTTGACAGGGGGTAATGAAAAACTGTTTTTT
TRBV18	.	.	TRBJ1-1	CASSPTGLTEAFF	TGTGCCAGCTCACCGACAGGCCTCACTGAAGCTTTCTTT
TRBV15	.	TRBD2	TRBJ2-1	CATSRLAGGDEQFF	TGTGCCACCAGCAGATTAGCGGGGGGAGATGAGCAGTTCTTC
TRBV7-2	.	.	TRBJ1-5	CASSPGGASSNQPQHF	TGTGCCAGCAGCCCCGGTGGGGCCTCGAGCAATCAGCCCCAGCATTTT
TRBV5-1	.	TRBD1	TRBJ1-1	CASSSPPGQGIWNTEAFF	TGCGCCAGCAGCTCGCCCCCGGGACAGGGTATCTGGAACACTGAAGCTTTCTTT
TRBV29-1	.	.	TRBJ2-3	CSVEAPSGAATDTQYF	TGCAGCGTTGAAGCGCCCTCAGGGGCGGCCACAGATACGCAGTATTTT
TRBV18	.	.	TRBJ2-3	CASSPPGLSDTQYF	TGTGCCAGCTCACCACCGGGACTTTCAGATACGCAGTATTTT
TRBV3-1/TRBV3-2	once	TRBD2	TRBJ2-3	CASSGGADTQYF	TGTGCCAGCAGCGGGGGGGCAGATACGCAGTATTTT
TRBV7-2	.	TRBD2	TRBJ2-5	CASSLGPTSGGVNQYF	TGTGCCAGCAGCTTAGGGCCGACTAGCGGGGGGGTAAACCAGTACTTC
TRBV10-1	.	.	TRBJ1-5	CASRMSDRNNQPQHF	TGCGCCAGCAGGATGTCGGACAGAAACAATCAGCCCCAGCATTTT
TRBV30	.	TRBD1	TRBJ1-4	CAWNLGQGYEKLFF	TGTGCCTGGAACCTAGGACAGGGGTATGAAAAACTGTTTTTT
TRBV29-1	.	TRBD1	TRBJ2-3	CSVAGTGGLTDTQYF	TGCAGCGTCGCAGGGACAGGGGGGTTAACAGATACGCAGTATTTT
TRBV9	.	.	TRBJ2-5	CASSVGLGGRAGETQYF	TGTGCCAGCAGCGTAGGCCTAGGAGGACGTGCGGGGGAGACCCAGTACTTC
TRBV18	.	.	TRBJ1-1	CASSAGLTNTEAFF	TGTGCCAGCTCTGCCGGACTTACGAACACTGAAGCTTTCTTT
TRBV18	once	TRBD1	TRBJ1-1	CASSPGQGMNTEAFF	TGTGCCAGCTCACCTGGACAGGGAATGAACACTGAAGCTTTCTTT
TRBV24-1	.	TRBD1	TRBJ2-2	CATSVQGLTGELFF	TGTGCCACCAGTGTACAGGGGCTCACCGGGGAGCTGTTTTTT
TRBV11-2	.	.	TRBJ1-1	CASSFLQENTEAFF	TGTGCCAGCAGCTTTCTACAGGAGAACACTGAAGCTTTCTTT
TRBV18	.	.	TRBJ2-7	CASLSDGYEQYF	TGTGCCAGCTTATCAGATGGCTACGAGCAGTACTTC
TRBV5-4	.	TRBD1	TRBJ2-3	CASMEATGNTDTQYF	TGTGCCAGCATGGAGGCGACAGGGAATACAGATACGCAGTATTTT
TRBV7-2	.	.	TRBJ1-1	CASSLTGYTEAFF	TGTGCCAGCAGCTTAACTGGTTACACTGAAGCTTTCTTT
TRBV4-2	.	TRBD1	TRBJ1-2	CASSQDRAGGYTF	TGTGCCAGCAGCCAGGACAGGGCCGGCGGCTACACCTTC
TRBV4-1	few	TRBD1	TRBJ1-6	CASSPSSGTVPRSYNSPLHF	TGCGCCAGCAGCCCCAGCTCCGGGACAGTCCCTAGGTCCTATAATTCACCCCTCCACTTT
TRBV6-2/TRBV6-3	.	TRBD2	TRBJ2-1	CASSLAGLYNEQFF	TGTGCCAGCAGTCTAGCGGGGCTCTACAATGAGCAGTTCTTC
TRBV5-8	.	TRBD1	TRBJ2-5	CASSKGTGYQETQYF	TGTGCCAGCAGCAAGGGGACAGGATACCAAGAGACCCAGTACTTC
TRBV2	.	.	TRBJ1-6	CASAIRQPYNSPLHF	TGTGCCAGCGCGATACGACAGCCCTATAATTCACCCCTCCACTTT
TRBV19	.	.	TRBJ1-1	CASIPTPRSRSEAFF	TGTGCCAGTATCCCAACCCCCCGATCTCGGTCTGAAGCTTTCTTT
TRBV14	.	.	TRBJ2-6	CASSLEQGPPSGANVLTF	TGTGCCAGCAGCTTGGAACAGGGCCCTCCCTCTGGGGCCAACGTCCTGACTTTC
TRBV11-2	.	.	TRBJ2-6	CASSLRFGSGANVLTF	TGTGCCAGCAGCTTACGGTTCGGCTCTGGGGCCAACGTCCTGACTTTC
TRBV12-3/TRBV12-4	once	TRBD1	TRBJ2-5	CASSRQGGETQYF	TGTGCCAGCAGTCGACAGGGCGGAGAGACCCAGTACTTC
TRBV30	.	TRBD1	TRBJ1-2	CAWSRDRWSYTF	TGTGCCTGGAGTAGGGACAGATGGTCCTACACCTTC
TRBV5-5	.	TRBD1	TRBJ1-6	CASSLRGQGISYNSPLHF	TGTGCCAGCAGCCTCCGGGGACAGGGGATCTCCTATAATTCACCCCTCCACTTT
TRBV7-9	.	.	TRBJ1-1	CASSLEFRRDTEAFF	TGTGCCAGCAGCTTAGAGTTCAGGCGGGACACTGAAGCTTTCTTT
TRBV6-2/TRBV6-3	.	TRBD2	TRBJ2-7	CASSYGTGTTTAYEQYF	TGTGCCAGCAGTTACGGAACCGGGACTACAACTGCCTACGAGCAGTACTTC
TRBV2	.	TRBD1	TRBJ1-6	CASMTGVDSPLHF	TGTGCCAGCATGACAGGGGTAGATTCACCCCTCCACTTT
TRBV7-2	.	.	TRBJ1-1	CASSSQGSVRNTEAFF	TGTGCCAGCAGCTCGCAAGGGAGTGTTCGGAACACTGAAGCTTTCTTT
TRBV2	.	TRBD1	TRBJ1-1	CASRKDRTEAFF	TGTGCCAGCAGGAAGGACAGGACTGAAGCTTTCTTT